This T cell receptor (beta chain) was obtained from a study of shared clonotypes between healthy human individuals. As for this clone: The same CDR3 can be traced to other DNA sequences in this sample.

CDR3 size: 14 residues. With V trimmed by 2 bases and J by 1 base, 2 bases remained unmatched. The V gene's germline CDR1 is MNHEY and CDR2 SVGAGI. Per sorted-subset replicate PCR, input was about 180 ng DNA, representing about 29,000 T cell genomes. Sequencing used immunoSEQ multiplex PCR; TCRdb keeps in-frame clones, though not all of them. Of millions of clones in the sample, over 85% were seen once. The clonotype originates from a man aged 18 to 29 in good health. This chain links TRBV6-5 with TRBJ2-7; 7 bases line up with TRBD1. The specimen was naive CD4+ T cells sorted from blood. Documented subset: CD45RA+ positively selected. CDR3 nucleotides: TGTGCCAGCAGTTACAACAGGGGATCCTACGAGCAGTACTTC. Translation gives CASSYNRGSYEQYF.